Listed below are T cell receptor beta chains from one sample, sequenced in a study of regulatory T cells. Libraries were prepared by immunoSEQ multiplex PCR; TCRdb keeps only in-frame clonotypes and omits some of them. Of 20,000 to 25,000 clones listed, under 95% are singletons. Sequenced material: CD8+ T cells sorted from blood. The origin of the receptors is a child aged 2 to 10 with CD3G deficiency. CDR3s include the opening cysteine and the closing phenylalanine or tryptophan. A D gene is named only where the DNA matches it firmly. Only some rows state a clone size, as once, few, many or a class for expanded clones.

CDR3 protein,CDR3 DNA,J gene,clone size,D gene,V gene
CASIRETQYF,TGTGCCAGCATTCGAGAGACCCAGTACTTC,TRBJ2-5,.,.,TRBV2
CASSFSASYEQYF,TGTGCCAGCAGTTTCTCGGCCTCCTACGAGCAGTACTTC,TRBJ2-7,.,.,TRBV28
CASSLAGGWGTQYF,TGTGCCAGCAGTTTAGCTGGGGGCTGGGGGACCCAGTACTTC,TRBJ2-5,.,.,TRBV28
CASSWRGRNEQFF,TGTGCCAGCAGCTGGCGCGGGAGGAATGAGCAGTTCTTC,TRBJ2-1,.,TRBD2,TRBV11-1
CSAKGGYNEQYF,TGCAGCGCCAAAGGGGGGTATAACGAGCAGTACTTC,TRBJ2-7,.,.,TRBV29-1
CASSGSGRGQPQHF,TGTGCCAGTAGTGGGTCAGGGCGAGGTCAGCCCCAGCATTTT,TRBJ1-5,.,.,TRBV19
CASSTTRGYGELFF,TGTGCCAGCAGTACTACCAGGGGGTACGGGGAGCTGTTTTTT,TRBJ2-2,.,TRBD1,TRBV27
CASSPGLAGGEQFF,TGTGCCAGCAGTCCGGGACTAGCGGGCGGCGAGCAGTTCTTC,TRBJ2-1,.,TRBD2,TRBV27
CASSFRREGHYNEQFF,TGTGCCAGCAGTTTCAGGCGGGAGGGCCACTACAATGAGCAGTTCTTC,TRBJ2-1,.,TRBD2,TRBV28
CASSPGLAGTDTQYF,TGTGCCAGCAGTCCGGGACTAGCGGGGACAGATACGCAGTATTTT,TRBJ2-3,.,TRBD2,TRBV27
CASSFFFQSKETQYF,TGCGCCAGCAGCTTTTTTTTTCAATCCAAAGAGACCCAGTACTTC,TRBJ2-5,.,.,TRBV5-1
CASRPDRGDNQPQHF,TGTGCCAGCAGACCTGACAGGGGCGACAATCAGCCCCAGCATTTT,TRBJ1-5,.,TRBD1,TRBV6-1
CASSDPGWTEAFF,TGTGCCAGCAGTGACCCAGGGTGGACTGAAGCTTTCTTT,TRBJ1-1,.,.,TRBV6-1
CASSSNPRDSHFQETQYF,TGTGCCAGCAGTTCCAACCCCCGGGACAGCCATTTCCAAGAGACCCAGTACTTC,TRBJ2-5,few,TRBD1,TRBV28
CASSFWSGEQYF,TGTGCCAGCAGTTTCTGGTCGGGCGAGCAGTACTTC,TRBJ2-7,.,.,TRBV28
CASSGAQVFYEQYF,TGTGCCAGCAGTGGCGCCCAGGTTTTCTACGAGCAGTACTTC,TRBJ2-7,.,.,TRBV28
CASSRGRGSEQYF,TGTGCCAGCAGCCGCGGTAGGGGAAGCGAGCAGTACTTC,TRBJ2-7,.,.,TRBV5-6
CASSAPLAGMTGELFF,TGTGCCAGCAGTGCTCCACTAGCGGGTATGACCGGGGAGCTGTTTTTT,TRBJ2-2,.,TRBD2,TRBV6-1
CASSLAVPEGYEQYF,TGTGCCAGCAGCTTAGCGGTACCCGAGGGCTACGAGCAGTACTTC,TRBJ2-7,.,.,TRBV11-2
CASSIQASTEAFF,TGTGCCAGCAGCATACAGGCTTCCACTGAAGCTTTCTTT,TRBJ1-1,.,.,TRBV28
CAQLDDRGPPPKAGPTLSEQYF,TGTGCCCAGCTAGACGACAGGGGGCCCCCTCCTAAAGCGGGACCTACCCTTAGTGAGCAGTACTTC,TRBJ2-7,.,TRBD1,TRBV2
CASRGYEQYF,TGTGCCAGCAGGGGGTACGAGCAGTACTTC,TRBJ2-7,.,.,TRBV6-1
CASSEEEGGPYEQYF,TGTGCCAGCAGTGAAGAAGAGGGGGGGCCCTACGAGCAGTACTTC,TRBJ2-7,.,.,TRBV6-1
CASSWNTGAAEQYF,TGTGCCAGCAGCTGGAATACAGGGGCGGCCGAGCAGTACTTC,TRBJ2-7,.,TRBD1,TRBV5-5
CASCTLSSYNEQFF,TGTGCCAGTTGTACCTTAAGCTCCTACAATGAGCAGTTCTTC,TRBJ2-1,.,.,TRBV7-9
CASSPTGGDYEQYF,TGTGCCAGCAGCCCGACAGGGGGTGACTACGAGCAGTACTTC,TRBJ2-7,.,TRBD1,TRBV28
CASSYLGGELFF,TGTGCCAGCAGTTACCTGGGCGGGGAGCTGTTTTTT,TRBJ2-2,.,.,TRBV6-6
CAIGGDSGNEQFF,TGTGCCATCGGGGGGGATAGCGGGAATGAGCAGTTCTTC,TRBJ2-1,.,TRBD2,TRBV28
CASTRAADTGELFF,TGTGCCAGCACCAGGGCCGCTGACACCGGGGAGCTGTTTTTT,TRBJ2-2,.,.,TRBV6-1
CASSLVVGTNQPQHF,TGCGCCAGCAGCTTGGTCGTCGGGACCAATCAGCCCCAGCATTTT,TRBJ1-5,.,.,TRBV5-1
CASSLRDSSYEQYF,TGTGCCAGCAGTTTAAGGGACAGTTCCTACGAGCAGTACTTC,TRBJ2-7,.,TRBD1,TRBV28
CASSSPGTSYNEQFF,TGTGCCAGCAGTTCCCCCGGGACTAGTTATAATGAGCAGTTCTTC,TRBJ2-1,.,TRBD2,TRBV28
CASSGQGAGNTIYF,TGTGCCAGCAGCGGACAGGGGGCTGGAAACACCATATATTTT,TRBJ1-3,few,TRBD1,TRBV28
CAWAPSAYNEQFF,TGTGCCTGGGCACCCTCGGCCTACAATGAGCAGTTCTTC,TRBJ2-1,.,.,TRBV30
CASSHQGAYEQYF,TGTGCCAGCAGCCACCAGGGGGCCTACGAGCAGTACTTC,TRBJ2-7,.,TRBD1,TRBV28
CASSGREAGTSDITGELFF,TGTGCCAGCAGCGGGAGAGAGGCCGGGACTAGCGACATCACCGGGGAGCTGTTTTTT,TRBJ2-2,.,TRBD2,TRBV7-8
CASSPSGEASETQYF,TGTGCCAGTAGCCCCTCGGGGGAGGCATCAGAGACCCAGTACTTC,TRBJ2-5,few,.,TRBV19
CASSSLGEREGGGSYNEQFF,TGTGCCAGCAGTTCCCTTGGGGAGCGGGAGGGAGGTGGGTCCTACAATGAGCAGTTCTTC,TRBJ2-1,.,TRBD2,TRBV13
CASSLKGYGNEQFF,TGTGCCAGCAGCCTGAAGGGATACGGTAATGAGCAGTTCTTC,TRBJ2-1,.,.,TRBV28
CASSPQWGSTDTQYF,TGTGCCAGCAGCCCCCAGTGGGGTTCGACAGATACGCAGTATTTT,TRBJ2-3,.,.,TRBV7-9
CASSLTESASEQYF,TGTGCCAGCAGTCTGACAGAAAGTGCCTCCGAGCAGTACTTC,TRBJ2-7,.,.,TRBV6-1
CASSLVSGNEQFF,TGCGCCAGCAGCTTGGTGTCCGGCAATGAGCAGTTCTTC,TRBJ2-1,.,.,TRBV5-1
CATGLAGTYEQYF,TGTGCCACCGGACTAGCGGGTACCTACGAGCAGTACTTC,TRBJ2-7,.,TRBD2,TRBV6-1
CASSATGGGNQPQHF,TGTGCCAGCAGTGCGACAGGGGGTGGCAATCAGCCCCAGCATTTT,TRBJ1-5,.,TRBD1,TRBV28
CASSSRGREQYF,TGTGCCAGCAGTTCCAGGGGGCGGGAGCAGTACTTC,TRBJ2-7,.,TRBD1,TRBV28
CASSLAGDFREQFF,TGTGCCAGCAGCTTAGCGGGAGATTTTCGTGAGCAGTTCTTC,TRBJ2-1,.,.,TRBV11-2
CASSQLTGGKSEQYF,TGCGCCAGCAGTCAATTGACAGGGGGCAAGTCCGAGCAGTACTTC,TRBJ2-7,.,TRBD1,TRBV23-1
CASSALAGAYEQYF,TGTGCCAGCAGTGCTCTAGCGGGAGCCTACGAGCAGTACTTC,TRBJ2-7,.,TRBD2,TRBV6-1
CASSFGNTEAFF,TGTGCCAGCAGCTTCGGGAACACTGAAGCTTTCTTT,TRBJ1-1,few,.,TRBV7-9
CASSSIYEQYF,TGTGCCAGCAGTTCAATATACGAGCAGTACTTC,TRBJ2-7,.,.,TRBV28
CATQDFEDTQYF,TGTGCCACCCAGGATTTTGAAGATACGCAGTATTTT,TRBJ2-3,.,.,TRBV10-3
CASSLSSGRGNEQFF,TGTGCCAGCAGTTTGTCTAGCGGGAGGGGGAATGAGCAGTTCTTC,TRBJ2-1,.,TRBD2,TRBV28
CASSLRRGSSYNEQFF,TGTGCCAGCAGTTTACGGAGAGGGTCCTCCTACAATGAGCAGTTCTTC,TRBJ2-1,.,.,TRBV28
CASSDRGRVNFLNTEAFF,TGTGCCAGCTCGGACAGGGGGCGCGTTAACTTCTTGAACACTGAAGCTTTCTTT,TRBJ1-1,.,TRBD1,TRBV28